These 21 T cell receptor beta chains share one sample of origin, sequenced in a study of blood T cells in healthy people across ages. The use of a sample-barcoded 5' primer and a J-beta primer mix characterized a second PCR of roughly 6 to 12 cycles. TCRdb ran MiXCR on the 5' RACE reads and lists one entry per CDR3 protein. This sample has 1.5 million to 1.8 million distinct CDR3 sequences, with 35% to 45% found just once. Sequencing was performed on blood. The receptor set was obtained from a woman younger than 30 in good health.

CDR3 amino acids: CASSRQPHDSDEQFF. The CDR3 DNA follows: TGTGCCAGCAGCCGACAGCCCCATGATAGCGATGAGCAGTTCTTC. This chain joins TRBV7-9 and TRBJ2-1; D may be TRBD1 or TRBD2 (5 bases each). The CDR3 is 15 residues long. V was clipped by 5 bases and J by 8 bases, with 19 bases between them. The germline CDR1 and CDR2 sequences are SEHNR and FQNEAQ (reference sequence).

This rearrangement joins TRBV20-1 to TRBJ2-7; no clear D gene. The CDR3 contains 13 residues. V gave up 2 bases and J gave up 6 bases, with 14 bases separating them. Germline-derived CDR1 and CDR2 are DFQATT and SNEGSKA (reference sequence). CDR3 protein: CSARLDLSGEQYF. For the CDR3, the DNA is TGCAGTGCTAGACTTGATCTCTCGGGCGAGCAGTACTTC.

The chain employs TRBV3-1 and TRBJ2-7, with 10 bases fitting TRBD2. The CDR3 is 16 amino acids. V shed 1 base, J shed 1 base, and the junction held 4 bases outside the gene matches. Per the germline V gene, CDR1 is LGHDT and CDR2 is YNNKEL (reference sequence). The CDR3 sequence is CASSQGPAGGSYEQYF. DNA for the CDR3: TGTGCCAGCAGCCAAGGGCCAGCGGGAGGGTCCTACGAGCAGTACTTC.

V gene TRBV3-1 combines with J gene TRBJ2-7; 10 bases map to TRBD1. Germline-derived CDR1 and CDR2 are LGHDT and YNNKEL (reference sequence). The CDR3 extends over 14 amino acids. Unmatched junction bases numbered 7, after V lost 7 bases and J lost 4 bases. The CDR3 region is CASTQTGGTYEQYF. The CDR3 nucleotides read TGTGCCAGCACCCAGACAGGGGGCACATACGAGCAGTACTTC.

CDR3 sequence reads: CASRIIGKGYGYTF. The CDR3 coding sequence is TGTGCCAGCAGAATAATAGGAAAGGGCTATGGCTACACCTTC. The V gene is TRBV27, the J gene TRBJ1-2; D uncertain. The CDR3 is 14 residues long. Looked up from germline, CDR1 is MNHEY and CDR2 is SMNVEV (reference sequence). V lost 6 bases to trimming and J lost 4 bases, with 15 bases between them.

This clonotype was picked up a small number of times. J is TRBJ2-7 and V is TRBV4-2; perhaps TRBD2 as D (5 bases). Germline V gene data show CDR1 as LGHNA and CDR2 as YNFKEQ. The CDR3 loop spans 16 amino acids. Trimming took 0 bases from V and 3 from J, leaving 15 bases between them. DNA of the CDR3: TGTGCCAGCAGCCAAGAACTAGAGTCGTCGGTCTACGAGCAGTACTTC. As protein: CASSQELESSVYEQYF.

J is TRBJ2-1 and V is TRBV6-2 or TRBV6-3; D possibly corresponds to TRBD1 (6 bases). This CDR3 has 15 residues. V was clipped by 2 bases and J by 9 bases, with 17 bases between them. The germline V gene encodes CDR1 MNHEY and CDR2 SVGEGT. CDR3 DNA: TGTGCCAGCAGTTACACAATGACAGGTACTGTTGAGCAGTTCTTC. This translates into CASSYTMTGTVEQFF.

J is TRBJ2-7 and V is TRBV5-1; D is perhaps TRBD2 (5 bases). Germline V gene sequence: CDR1 SGHRS, CDR2 YFSETQ. V dropped 0 bases and J dropped 7 bases, with 14 bases sitting between them. This CDR3 region has 14 residues. Here the CDR3 DNA reads TGCGCCAGCAGCTTGGTTCTGGCCTCGGGGGAGCAGTACTTC. Translating it yields CASSLVLASGEQYF.

This chain connects TRBV7-9 to TRBJ1-1, with a tentative D call TRBD1 (5 bases). The CDR3 is 11 amino acids. Per germline, CDR1 SEHNR and CDR2 FQNEAQ (reference sequence). The V end was cut by 5 bases, the J end by 7 bases, with 8 bases between. CDR3 sequence: CASSIGGEAFF. CDR3 DNA: TGTGCCAGCAGCATTGGGGGTGAAGCTTTCTTT.

The chain carries TRBV7-2 and TRBJ1-5, with D maybe TRBD1 (6 bases). V shed 5 bases and J shed 2 bases, with 19 bases lying between them. The CDR3 contains 17 residues. Germline V gives CDR1 SGHTA, CDR2 FQGNSA. The CDR3 sequence is CASSRSGEGFGNQPQHF. In DNA form, the CDR3 reads TGTGCCAGCAGCCGGTCAGGGGAAGGGTTCGGCAATCAGCCCCAGCATTTT.

A few counts support this clonotype. This chain joins TRBV5-1 and TRBJ2-7; 11 bases are a match to TRBD2. The CDR3 is 15 residues long. Germline values: CDR1 SGHRS, CDR2 YFSETQ. V dropped 4 bases and J dropped 0; count of bases not matched to a gene: 3. In DNA, the CDR3 is TGCGCCAGCAGCGAGGGACTAGCGGACTCCTACGAGCAGTACTTC. Translated, it gives CASSEGLADSYEQYF.

This clonotype was counted a few times. This rearrangement joins TRBV20-1 to TRBJ2-1; 8 bases map to TRBD2. V shed 3 bases, J shed 8 bases, and the junction held 9 bases outside the gene matches. CDR1 DFQATT and CDR2 SNEGSKA come from the germline V gene (reference sequence). The CDR3 runs to 14 residues. The CDR3 protein is CSASSSGRNDEQFF. CDR3 coding DNA: TGCAGTGCTAGTTCCAGCGGGAGAAATGATGAGCAGTTCTTC.

Comments on this clonotype: The germline gene is not matched at one end of the junction; a read error may be the cause. The chain employs TRBV6-1 and TRBJ2-7; the D gene could be TRBD1 or TRBD2 (7 bases each). This CDR3 has 14 residues. Germline loops: CDR1 MNHNS, CDR2 SASEGT. CDR3 sequence: CASSEGQGGYEQCF. The DNA for the CDR3 is TGTGCCAGCAGTGAAGGGCAGGGGGGGTACGAGCAGTGCTTC.

A word on this clonotype: A junction boundary mismatches the germline segment, possibly from a read error. The chain joins TRBV7-2 to TRBJ2-7, with 8 positions matching TRBD2. Germline CDR1 SGHTA, CDR2 FQGNSA. This CDR3 has 15 amino acids. CDR3 loop: CAGSLYSGDFYEQYF. The CDR3, as DNA: TGTGCCGGCAGCTTATATAGCGGGGACTTCTACGAGCAGTACTTC. Drawing the rest from reference TRBV7-2 and TRBJ2-7, the complete variable domain is GAGVSQSPSNKVTEKGKDVELRCDPISGHTALYWYRQSLGQGLEFLIYFQGNSAPDKSGLPSDRFSAERTGGSVSTLTIQRTQQEDSAVYLCAGSLYSGDFYEQYFGPGTRLTVT.

The sample holds a few counts of this clonotype. The chain uses TRBV7-9 and TRBJ2-7; D is uncertain. This CDR3 is built from 14 residues. The germline gives CDR1 SEHNR, CDR2 FQNEAQ (reference sequence). V was cut by 0 bases and J by 1 base, with 7 bases left in between. This CDR3 is CASSLAHRSYEQYF. DNA of the CDR3: TGTGCCAGCAGCTTAGCGCATCGATCCTACGAGCAGTACTTC.

V usage is TRBV4-2 and J usage is TRBJ1-1, with no clear D. The CDR3 sequence is 13 residues long. Looked up from germline, CDR1 is LGHNA and CDR2 is YNFKEQ. Trimming took off 6 bases at V and 5 bases at J, with 13 bases between the two ends. DNA for the CDR3: TGTGCCAGCAGTCCAGAGATCGATACTGAAGCTTTCTTT. This encodes CASSPEIDTEAFF.

The chain is built from TRBV20-1 and TRBJ2-7; D uncertain. The J call may be in error: the DNA end matches TRBJ2-5 better. From germline, CDR1 is DFQATT and CDR2 SNEGSKA (reference sequence). The CDR3 spans 12 residues. The CDR3 loop is CSALYPSETQYF. DNA of the CDR3: TGCAGTGCACTATACCCCTCGGAGACCCAGTACTTC.

The rearrangement links TRBV3-1 to TRBJ1-1; no clear D. V lost 2 bases to trimming and J lost 3 bases, with 7 bases between them. The CDR3 consists of 13 residues. Per the germline V gene, CDR1 is LGHDT and CDR2 is YNNKEL (reference sequence). As DNA, the CDR3 is TGTGCCAGCAGCCAAATGACCGACACTGAAGCTTTCTTT. Protein product: CASSQMTDTEAFF. Full variable domain (outside the CDR3, taken from reference TRBV3-1 and TRBJ1-1): DTAVSQTPKYLVTQMGNDKSIKCEQNLGHDTMYWYKQDSKKFLKIMFSYNNKELIINETVPNRFSPKSPDKAHLNLHINSLELGDSAVYFCASSQMTDTEAFFGQGTRLTVV.

The chain joins TRBV9 to TRBJ2-5, with 7 bases aligning to TRBD2. From germline, CDR1 is SGDLS and CDR2 YYNGEE. This CDR3 is 17 amino acids long. J gave up 1 base and V 4 bases, and 13 bases lay outside the gene matches. CDR3 region: CASSTGRGSERQETQYF. Here the CDR3 DNA reads TGTGCCAGCAGCACGGGGAGGGGATCTGAACGCCAAGAGACCCAGTACTTC.

The genes are TRBV20-1 and TRBJ2-5; perhaps TRBD2 as D (5 bases). Trimming took 1 base from V and 3 from J, leaving 12 bases between them. CDR3 length equals 14 residues. Per germline, CDR1 DFQATT and CDR2 SNEGSKA (reference sequence). The CDR3 DNA reads TGCAGTGCTAGAGTCCCCGGGATTAAAGAGACCCAGTACTTC. It codes for CSARVPGIKETQYF.

This clonotype was counted between two and nine times. This sequence joins TRBV10-3 and TRBJ1-4; D is undetermined. Trimming pared 6 bases from V and 0 bases from J, leaving 8 bases between. The CDR3 length is 14 residues. Germline V gene data show CDR1 as ENHRY and CDR2 as SYGVKD. In nucleotides, the CDR3 is TGTGCCATCAGCGCGGATGCAACTAATGAAAAACTGTTTTTT. It is translated as CAISADATNEKLFF.